This T cell receptor beta chain appears in the sequencing data of a study of CD8 T cells in Susac syndrome. Study-level results: The authors acknowledged that their TCR sequencing and HLA analysis involved a relatively small number of individuals.

The CDR3 length is 14 residues. Trimming shortened V by 0 bases and J by 1 base, and 10 bases separated the two germline ends. Germline V gene data show CDR1 as DFQATT and CDR2 as SNEGSKA (reference sequence). On this clonotype itself: Its antigen is undetermined.

Random hexamers were used to reverse transcribe an amount of roughly 0.5 to 1 ug RNA. The amplification used immunoSEQ multiplex PCR on TCR beta CDR3; it spanned 54 Vbeta and 13 Jbeta. Each CDR3 protein is one row after TCRdb ran MiXCR on the immunoSEQ multiplex PCR reads. The top ten hold around 0.12% of the sample, which has approximately 140,000 distinct CDR3 sequences, approximately 96% seen once. TCR beta sequencing covered blood CD8+ and CD4+ T cells. Negative magnetic isolation gave CD8+ and CD4+ cells; FACS enriched CD8+ TEMRA. The sample comprised CD4+ T cells from PBMCs. The receptor comes from a human donor with multiple sclerosis. The genes are TRBV20-1 and TRBJ2-7; no reliable D call. CDR3 sequence (DNA): TGCAGTGCTAGAGATCTCGAGGAATCCTACGAGCAGTACTTC. Translated, it gives CSARDLEESYEQYF.